These 31 T cell receptor beta chains originate from one sample sequenced in a study of technical replicates of blood from a few donors. TCRdb's copy holds only in-frame clones and misses some; the assay was immunoSEQ multiplex PCR. The sample consists of over 85,000 clones, about 95% of them appearing once. Sequencing was performed on T cells isolated from PBMCs. These receptors were obtained from a human donor in good health.

The chain links TRBV7-9 to TRBJ2-1; 7 bases map to TRBD2. Trimming cost V 6 bases and J 5 bases; bases outside gene matches: 10. Germline CDR1 is SEHNR and CDR2 is FQNEAQ (reference sequence). The CDR3 loop spans 15 amino acids. The CDR3 DNA is TGTGCCAGCAGAGAATTACGGGCGGGGGACAATGAGCAGTTCTTC. Translated: CASRELRAGDNEQFF. Filled out from reference TRBV7-9 and TRBJ2-1, the complete variable domain reads DTGVSQNPRHKITKRGQNVTFRCDPISEHNRLYWYRQTLGQGPEFLTYFQNEAQLEKSRLLSDRFSAERPKGSFSTLEIQRTEQGDSAMYLCASRELRAGDNEQFFGPGTRLTVL.

The V gene is TRBV6-1, the J gene TRBJ1-6, with no clear D. The CDR3 totals 15 residues. Between the trimmed V and J ends, which lost 0 bases and 6 bases, there was a span of 9 bases. Germline V gene data show CDR1 as MNHNS and CDR2 as SASEGT. CDR3 sequence reads: CASSEAGRVNSPLHF. CDR3 sequence (DNA): TGTGCCAGCAGTGAAGCAGGGAGGGTTAATTCACCCCTCCACTTT.

V is TRBV13 and J is TRBJ2-3; a weak D match, TRBD2 (6 bases). Germline values: CDR1 PRHDT, CDR2 FYEKMQ (reference sequence). Between the trimmed V and J ends, which lost 2 bases and 3 bases, there was a span of 21 bases. The CDR3 is made up of 18 amino acids. DNA for the CDR3: TGTGCCAGCAGCTTATTTAGTGCTCGGGCTAGCGTGACAGATACGCAGTATTTT. Its translation is CASSLFSARASVTDTQYF.

The rearrangement joins TRBV2 to TRBJ1-1; 8 bases are shared with TRBD1. The CDR3 is made up of 14 amino acids. Per germline, CDR1 SNHLY and CDR2 FYNNEI. V shed 6 bases and J 1 base; nucleotides not matched to a gene: 4. This CDR3 reads CASRIGQGNTEAFF. The CDR3 DNA reads as TGTGCCAGCAGGATCGGACAGGGGAACACTGAAGCTTTCTTT.

V and J are TRBV7-2 and TRBJ2-7, with D uncertain. With 3 bases removed from V and 0 bases from J, the gap between germline ends came to 9 bases. The germline V gene has CDR1 SGHTA and CDR2 FQGNSA. CDR3 length: 14 amino acids. CDR3: CASSFNTPSYEQYF. CDR3 coding DNA: TGTGCCAGCAGCTTTAACACCCCCTCCTACGAGCAGTACTTC.

This rearrangement joins TRBV28 to TRBJ1-4; D unclear. The CDR3 runs 14 residues. Between the trimmed V and J ends, which lost 3 bases and 6 bases, there was a span of 11 bases. Germline-derived CDR1 and CDR2 are MDHEN and SYDVKM. CDR3 DNA: TGTGCCAGCAGTTTCCTAGACCGGGATGAAAAACTGTTTTTT. Its translation is CASSFLDRDEKLFF.

The chain employs TRBV7-9 and TRBJ1-4, with D hard to call. CDR1 SEHNR and CDR2 FQNEAQ come from the germline V gene (reference sequence). With 6 bases removed from V and 0 bases from J, the gap between germline ends came to 8 bases. CDR3 length: 14 amino acids. The CDR3 loop is CASSPTATNEKLFF. CDR3 in DNA: TGTGCCAGCAGTCCCACAGCAACTAATGAAAAACTGTTTTTT.

The V gene is TRBV18, the J gene TRBJ1-5; no definite D call. The V gene's germline CDR1 is KGHSH and CDR2 LQKENI. The CDR3 contains 13 residues. Trimming shortened V by 3 bases and J by 3 bases, and 6 bases separated the two germline ends. The DNA of the CDR3 is TGTGCCAGCTCACCCGGGAACAATCAGCCCCAGCATTTT. Translation: CASSPGNNQPQHF.

The V and J genes are TRBV2 and TRBJ1-2; 8 bases line up with TRBD1. CDR3 length: 12 residues. Germline CDR1 reads SNHLY; CDR2 reads FYNNEI. V shed 8 bases and J 4 bases; nucleotides not matched to a gene: 3. The CDR3 loop reads CASQGASYGYTF. For the CDR3, the DNA is TGTGCCAGCCAGGGGGCTTCCTATGGCTACACCTTC. The entire variable domain, with the rest obtained from reference TRBV2 and TRBJ1-2, is as follows: EPEVTQTPSHQVTQMGQEVILRCVPISNHLYFYWYRQILGQKVEFLVSFYNNEISEKSEIFDDQFSVERPDGSNFTLKIRSTKLEDSAMYFCASQGASYGYTFGSGTRLTVV.

This clone is a singleton in its sample. The gene calls are TRBV7-9 and TRBJ1-1; D is possibly TRBD1 (6 bases). The V end lost 4 bases, the J end lost 11 bases, and 14 bases lay between the germline ends. The CDR3 has 12 residues. The germline V gene encodes CDR1 SEHNR and CDR2 FQNEAQ (reference sequence). CDR3 in amino acids: CASSWSRGGAFF. The CDR3 DNA reads TGTGCCAGCAGCTGGAGCAGGGGTGGTGCTTTCTTT.

The rearrangement links TRBV9 to TRBJ2-3; 7 bases are shared with TRBD1. After removal of 7 bases from V and 4 bases from J, the junction contained 9 bases not matched to a gene. The CDR3 extends over 14 amino acids. Germline CDR1 reads SGDLS; CDR2 reads YYNGEE. In nucleotides, the CDR3 is TGTGCCAGCGGGGATAGACAGGGCGCAGATACGCAGTATTTT. This sequence encodes CASGDRQGADTQYF.

The chain has TRBV6-5 and TRBJ2-7, with 9 nucleotides matching TRBD1. This CDR3 spans 13 amino acids. The junction had 4 bases not matched to a gene; V was cut back by 6 bases and J by 4 bases. Germline V gives CDR1 MNHEY, CDR2 SVGAGI. This CDR3 is CASRTDRGYEQYF. The DNA for the CDR3 is TGTGCCAGCAGAACGGACAGGGGTTACGAGCAGTACTTC.

The DNA for the CDR3 is TGTGCCAGCAGCTTGTCAGGGACAGGGAACGAGCAGTACTTC. Its protein is CASSLSGTGNEQYF. The chain couples TRBV7-9 to TRBJ2-7; TRBD1 agrees at 9 bases. Germline V gene data show CDR1 as SEHNR and CDR2 as FQNEAQ (reference sequence). This CDR3 contains 14 residues. J gave up 5 bases and V 3 bases, and 5 bases lay outside the gene matches.

The chain employs TRBV29-1 and TRBJ1-3; D unresolved. This CDR3 spans 11 amino acids. Trimming took 5 bases from V and 3 from J, leaving 5 bases between them. CDR1 and CDR2 (germline): SQVTM, ANQGSEA. The CDR3, as DNA: TGCAGCGTTCCCGGTGGAAACACCATATATTTT. This encodes CSVPGGNTIYF.

The chain has TRBV6-5 and TRBJ1-3; 7 nucleotides match TRBD1. CDR1 and CDR2 from the germline V gene are MNHEY and SVGAGI. V dropped 7 bases and J dropped 6; count of bases not matched to a gene: 9. The CDR3 is made up of 14 amino acids. The CDR3, as DNA: TGTGCCAGCAAGGGGGCAGGGTTTACAAACACCATATATTTT. Amino acids: CASKGAGFTNTIYF.

This clone was detected only once. The chain combines TRBV29-1 with TRBJ2-1, with a tentative D call TRBD2 (5 bases). This CDR3 comprises 15 residues. Trimming took off 7 bases at V and 0 bases at J, with 16 bases between the two ends. CDR1 is SQVTM, CDR2 ANQGSEA, per germline. CDR3 in amino acids: CSGGPKRNSYNEQFF. The CDR3 nucleotides are TGCAGCGGCGGCCCCAAGCGGAACTCCTACAATGAGCAGTTCTTC.

The V call is TRBV19, the J call TRBJ2-7; the D gene is possibly TRBD2 (6 bases). Trimming cost V 4 bases and J 5 bases, with 21 bases left between them. The CDR3 spans 16 residues. Per the germline V gene, CDR1 is LNHDA and CDR2 is SQIVND (reference sequence). The CDR3 spells CASSTERTWRGNEQYF. For the CDR3, the DNA is TGTGCCAGTAGTACAGAAAGGACTTGGCGGGGCAACGAGCAGTACTTC.

As regards this clone: The junction and the germline gene differ at one end; a read error may be behind it. The rearrangement links TRBV4-1 to TRBJ2-5; 7 bases match TRBD2. From germline, CDR1 is MGHRA and CDR2 YSYEKL. CDR3 length equals 13 residues. CDR3 in amino acids: CASSQDTSAPLNF. CDR3 sequence (DNA): TGCGCCAGCAGCCAAGATACTAGCGCCCCTCTTAACTTC.

This clone has a single count. The chain employs TRBV7-2 and TRBJ2-3; 7 nucleotides match TRBD2. After removal of 2 bases from V and 4 bases from J, the junction contained 3 bases not matched to a gene. Germline values: CDR1 SGHTA, CDR2 FQGNSA. The CDR3 loop spans 14 amino acids. The CDR3 region has the DNA TGTGCCAGCAGCTTAATGGCGGGAGCAGATACGCAGTATTTT. It yields the protein CASSLMAGADTQYF.

The chain couples TRBV11-2 to TRBJ1-1; no reliable D call. Germline V CDR1 and CDR2: SGHAT, FQNNGV. The V end was cut by 2 bases, the J end by 0 bases, with 7 bases between. The CDR3 totals 14 residues. CDR3 in amino acids: CASSLTEMNTEAFF. Written as DNA, the CDR3 is TGTGCCAGCAGCTTAACTGAGATGAACACTGAAGCTTTCTTT.

V and J are TRBV7-6 and TRBJ2-1; 12 bases fit TRBD2. The CDR3 extends over 17 amino acids. V lost 1 base, J lost 6 bases, and 7 bases stayed unmatched. Germline-derived CDR1 and CDR2 are SGHVS and FNYEAQ. CDR3 bases: TGTGCCAGCAGCTTAGTGGCTAGCGGGAGGGGGGGCAATGAGCAGTTCTTC. This gives the protein CASSLVASGRGGNEQFF.

V is TRBV11-2 and J is TRBJ2-1; 7 nucleotides align to TRBD2. The CDR3 extends over 13 amino acids. V dropped 1 base and J dropped 6; count of bases not matched to a gene: 0. CDR1 is SGHAT and CDR2 is FQNNGV in the germline V gene. This CDR3 is CASSLGLANEQFF. CDR3 DNA sequence: TGTGCCAGCAGCTTAGGACTAGCCAATGAGCAGTTCTTC.

This chain links TRBV9 with TRBJ2-1, with 8 bases matching TRBD1. This CDR3 is 17 amino acids long. The germline V gene encodes CDR1 SGDLS and CDR2 YYNGEE. The V and J ends lost 3 bases and 2 bases, in that order; junction bases with no gene match: 10. The CDR3 DNA follows: TGTGCCAGCAGCGCTAAGGACAGGGCAGTTCCCTACAATGAGCAGTTCTTC. It specifies CASSAKDRAVPYNEQFF.

V gene TRBV4-3 combines with J gene TRBJ2-7; 7 bases match TRBD2. The length of the CDR3 is 17 residues. From germline, CDR1 is LGHNA and CDR2 YSLEER. V dropped 1 base and J dropped 2; count of bases not matched to a gene: 11. The CDR3: CASSQGLVTGGTYEQYF. CDR3 in DNA: TGCGCCAGCAGCCAAGGGCTAGTGACGGGAGGAACCTACGAGCAGTACTTC.

In this sample, this clone turned up a few times. This chain links TRBV27 with TRBJ1-1; D is ambiguous. V lost 2 bases, J lost 7 bases, and 20 bases lay in between. The CDR3 contains 16 residues. Germline values: CDR1 MNHEY, CDR2 SMNVEV (reference sequence). CDR3 bases: TGTGCCAGCAGTTTAATCTTTGAAGGGAGTCGTAGTGAAGCTTTCTTT. Translated, it gives CASSLIFEGSRSEAFF.

The chain couples TRBV19 to TRBJ2-2, with a tentative D call TRBD2 (7 bases). Germline-derived CDR1 and CDR2 are LNHDA and SQIVND (reference sequence). This CDR3 comprises 15 residues. Trimming removed 2 bases from V and 6 bases from J, with 13 bases in between. The CDR3 DNA is TGTGCCAGTAGTATATCTGGCGGGGGCCCCGGGGAGCTGTTTTTT. Encoded protein: CASSISGGGPGELFF. Using reference TRBV19 and TRBJ2-2 for the parts outside the CDR3, the full variable domain is DGGITQSPKYLFRKEGQNVTLSCEQNLNHDAMYWYRQDPGQGLRLIYYSQIVNDFQKGDIAEGYSVSREKKESFPLTVTSAQKNPTAFYLCASSISGGGPGELFFGEGSRLTVL.

The chain uses TRBV27 and TRBJ1-5; D is possibly TRBD1 (5 bases). Germline CDR1 is MNHEY and CDR2 is SMNVEV (reference sequence). Trimming took off 1 base at V and 5 bases at J, with 12 bases between the two ends. CDR3 size: 15 residues. CDR3 amino acids: CASSLFGGGYQPQHF. In DNA, the CDR3 is TGTGCCAGCAGTTTATTCGGGGGGGGATATCAGCCCCAGCATTTT.

The chain has TRBV7-9 and TRBJ2-7, with D possibly TRBD1 on 6 matching bases. The CDR3 runs to 15 residues. CDR1 is SEHNR and CDR2 is FQNEAQ in the germline V gene (reference sequence). Trimming removed 1 base from V and 2 bases from J, with 12 bases in between. The CDR3 reads CASSLVPGAAYEQYF. The CDR3 region has the DNA TGTGCCAGCAGCTTAGTTCCAGGGGCCGCCTACGAGCAGTACTTC.

This chain links TRBV19 with TRBJ1-4; possible D gene TRBD1, 6 bases. The germline gives CDR1 LNHDA, CDR2 SQIVND (reference sequence). The V end lost 7 bases, the J end lost 8 bases, and 17 bases lay between the germline ends. CDR3 length equals 14 residues. The CDR3 protein is CASTTTGRGEKLFF. DNA of the CDR3: TGTGCCAGTACTACAACAGGGAGAGGGGAAAAACTGTTTTTT. Complete variable domain (other parts from reference TRBV19 and TRBJ1-4): DGGITQSPKYLFRKEGQNVTLSCEQNLNHDAMYWYRQDPGQGLRLIYYSQIVNDFQKGDIAEGYSVSREKKESFPLTVTSAQKNPTAFYLCASTTTGRGEKLFFGSGTQLSVL.

This clone showed up just once. V usage is TRBV18 and J usage is TRBJ1-5; TRBD1 aligns across 9 bases. J lost 4 bases, V lost 1 base, and 5 bases had no gene match. This CDR3 spans 16 amino acids. CDR1 is KGHSH and CDR2 is LQKENI in the germline V gene. Written as DNA, the CDR3 is TGTGCCAGCTCACCACTCGGGACAGGGAGGAATCAGCCCCAGCATTTT. Amino acid sequence: CASSPLGTGRNQPQHF.

This chain connects TRBV11-2 to TRBJ2-7; TRBD1 aligns across 9 bases. V lost 3 bases to trimming and J lost 4 bases; unmatched junction nucleotides: 4. The CDR3 runs 14 residues. Looked up from germline, CDR1 is SGHAT and CDR2 is FQNNGV. This CDR3 is CASSFGTGMYEQYF. In nucleotides, the CDR3 is TGTGCCAGCAGCTTCGGGACAGGGATGTACGAGCAGTACTTC.